This passage covers 5 T cell receptor beta chains from one sample sequenced in a study of T cells in Graves' hyperthyroidism and ophthalmopathy (dated by TCRdb to about 2019). Libraries were built with multiplex PCR. Sequencing was performed on an Illumina HiSeq 2000. Amplification of TCR beta CDR3 regions was carried out from RNA transcripts. The first round of RT-PCR for the TCR CDR3 was performed with the HTBI primer set and the Qiagen OneStep RT-PCR kit. Starting from the raw public reads, TCRdb applied fastp trimming at Q25, assembled clones with MiXCR and retained in-frame beta chains. Entries are consolidated by CDR3 protein sequence, retaining the most common genes and DNA. The sample has around 570,000 distinct CDR3 sequences on record, less than 20% of them singletons. Together, the top ten hold roughly 44% of the sample. Sequencing input: blood. The receptor set was obtained from a man aged 35-49 years with Graves' ophthalmopathy.

This clonotype was picked up a small number of times. The rearrangement links TRBV5-5 to TRBJ1-5; possibly TRBD1 for D (5 bases). This CDR3 has 15 amino acids. Germline-derived CDR1 and CDR2 are SGHKS and YYEKEE (reference sequence). The V end lost 4 bases, the J end lost 4 bases, and 15 bases lay between the germline ends. CDR3 bases: TGTGCCAGCAGCGGAGGTCAGGGAAGGAATCAGCCCCAGCATTTT. Translating it yields CASSGGQGRNQPQHF.

Many counts were recorded for this clonotype. The chain employs TRBV7-2 and TRBJ2-1, with D perhaps TRBD2 (7 bases). The CDR3 runs 14 residues. V gave up 5 bases and J gave up 5 bases, with 13 bases separating them. From germline, CDR1 is SGHTA and CDR2 FQGNSA. This chain's CDR3 is CASSQGRGDNEQFF. The DNA for the CDR3 is TGTGCCAGCAGCCAGGGGAGGGGGGACAATGAGCAGTTCTTC.

V usage is TRBV20-1 and J usage is TRBJ2-1, with 9 bases that match TRBD2. Trimming removed 7 bases from V and 10 bases from J; junction bases left unmatched: 14. The CDR3 is made up of 14 amino acids. In germline, CDR1 is DFQATT, CDR2 SNEGSKA (reference sequence). DNA for the CDR3: TGCAGTGGCCTACCTAGCGGGACTCCCGGGGAGCAGTTCTTC. Translating gives CSGLPSGTPGEQFF.

This clonotype was found a few times. J is TRBJ2-3 and V is TRBV6-1; D may be TRBD2 (5 bases). Germline CDR1 is MNHNS and CDR2 is SASEGT. The CDR3 has 14 amino acids. V was shortened by 1 base and J by 5 bases, with 10 bases between the two germline ends. The CDR3 spells CASSEGRGIDTQYF. The CDR3 region has the DNA TGTGCCAGCAGTGAAGGGAGAGGGATAGATACGCAGTATTTT.

Notes on this clonotype: An end of the junction differs from the germline gene, which may be a read error. The chain uses TRBV5-1 and TRBJ2-7; 7 nucleotides agree with TRBD1. The CDR3 loop spans 15 amino acids. Germline CDR1 is SGHRS and CDR2 is YFSETQ. The DNA of the CDR3 is TGTGCCAGCAGCTTCTGGGACAGCTCATCCTACGAGCAGTACTTC. It encodes CASSFWDSSSYEQYF.